The rows below give T cell receptor beta chains drawn from one sample of a study of shared clonotypes between healthy human individuals. The repertoire was sequenced with immunoSEQ multiplex PCR; TCRdb's copy has only in-frame clones and lacks some. The table lists roughly 2.2 million clones, approximately 90% of them singletons, with 0.37% in the top ten. The source material was naive CD4+ T cells from PBMCs. The receptors come from a man aged 18 to 35 in good health. Some clones in this sample may be carry-over from other donors' samples. The CDR3 runs from the conserved cysteine through the conserved F or W. D genes are given only for firm matches. Only some rows state a clone size, as once, few, many or a class for expanded clones.

size	V	D	J	DNA	CDR3
once	TRBV11-2	NA	TRBJ1-1	TGTGCCAGCAGCTTAACGGGGGGAAGCCCTGAAGCTTTCTTT	CASSLTGGSPEAFF
NA	TRBV30	TRBD1	TRBJ1-2	TGTGCCTGGAATCAACAGGGGGTGGTAGGCTACACCTTC	CAWNQQGVVGYTF
NA	TRBV7-2	NA	TRBJ1-3	TGTGCCAGCAGCTTACTGGGGGCGCCTGGAAACACCATATATTTT	CASSLLGAPGNTIYF
NA	TRBV15	NA	TRBJ2-6	TGTGCCACCAGCAGAGCCCCTCACTCTGGGGCCAACGTCCTGACTTTC	CATSRAPHSGANVLTF
NA	TRBV25-1	NA	TRBJ2-6	TGTGCCAGCAGTGGGGCAGGCTCGTCCGGGGCCAACGTCCTGACTTTC	CASSGAGSSGANVLTF
NA	TRBV9	TRBD2	TRBJ2-7	TGTGCCAGCAGCGTAGGGGGACTAGCGTATCCCTACGAGCAGTACTTC	CASSVGGLAYPYEQYF
NA	TRBV18	TRBD2	TRBJ2-1	TGTGCCAGCTCGCCGCTACTAGCGGGAGACAATGAGCAGTTCTTC	CASSPLLAGDNEQFF
NA	TRBV6-5	NA	TRBJ1-2	TGTGCCAGCCGCGCTAACTATGGCTACACCTTC	CASRANYGYTF
NA	TRBV5-1	NA	TRBJ2-7	TGCGCCAGCAGCCTGCGGGACAGTCCCTACGAGCAGTACTTC	CASSLRDSPYEQYF
NA	TRBV7-2	TRBD2	TRBJ2-7	TGTGCCAGCAGCCGGACTAGCGGGAGTTCCTACGAGCAGTACTTC	CASSRTSGSSYEQYF
NA	TRBV18	TRBD1	TRBJ2-1	TGTGCCAGCTCACCGCAGGGGGCTCGTGATGAGCAGTTCTTC	CASSPQGARDEQFF
NA	TRBV5-1	NA	TRBJ2-5	TGCGCCAGCAGCTTGGTGCCGGGCCAAGAGACCCAGTACTTC	CASSLVPGQETQYF
NA	TRBV18	TRBD1	TRBJ2-1	TGTGCCAGCTCAATGGGACAGGGGGCTTCCTACAATGAGCAGTTCTTC	CASSMGQGASYNEQFF
once	TRBV28	TRBD2	TRBJ2-1	TGTGCCAGCAGGCTAGCGGGTCAGTTCAATGAGCAGTTCTTC	CASRLAGQFNEQFF
NA	TRBV4-1	NA	TRBJ2-7	TGCGCCAGCAGCTTCGGGGGAGACTACGAGCAGTACTTC	CASSFGGDYEQYF
NA	TRBV5-1	TRBD2	TRBJ2-3	TGCGCCAGCAGCTTGGGACTAGCGGGAGTTACAGATACGCAGTATTTT	CASSLGLAGVTDTQYF
few	TRBV7-8	NA	TRBJ2-4	TGTGCCAGCAGCTTAGGGGGAAACATTCAGTACTTC	CASSLGGNIQYF
NA	TRBV18	NA	TRBJ2-2	TGTGCCAGCTCACCTCGGCAGGCCGACACCGGGGAGCTGTTTTTT	CASSPRQADTGELFF
NA	TRBV6-4	NA	TRBJ2-2	TGTGCCAGCAGTACGGAGTTAAACACCGGGGAGCTGTTTTTT	CASSTELNTGELFF
once	TRBV1	NA	TRBJ1-6	TGCACCAGCAGCCAAGGACAGGGCTTGAATTCACCCCTCCACTTT	CTSSQGQGLNSPLHF
NA	TRBV28	NA	TRBJ2-1	TGTGCCAGCAGCTCCGGGCAAGGAGGATACAATGAGCAGTTCTTC	CASSSGQGGYNEQFF
NA	TRBV2	NA	TRBJ2-3	TGCGCCAGGGCCCCACACACAGATACGCAGTATTTT	CARAPHTDTQYF
once	TRBV5-1	NA	TRBJ2-2	TGCGCCAGCAGCGGGGCAGCAGGACCGAACACCGGGGAGCTGTTTTTT	CASSGAAGPNTGELFF
NA	TRBV5-4	TRBD2	TRBJ2-3	TGTGCCAGCAGCCTGGGACTAGCGGTCACAGATACGCAGTATTTT	CASSLGLAVTDTQYF
NA	TRBV10-1	NA	TRBJ2-2	TGCGCCAGCAGTGTTGGGGGCACCGGGGAGCTGTTTTTT	CASSVGGTGELFF
NA	TRBV14	NA	TRBJ1-1	TGTGCCAGCAGCCAATTAACGGGGGTGAACACTGAAGCTTTCTTT	CASSQLTGVNTEAFF
once	TRBV5-1	NA	TRBJ2-5	TGCGCCAGCAGCTTGACAGGCGATCACAAGGAGACCCAGTACTTC	CASSLTGDHKETQYF
NA	TRBV4-2	NA	TRBJ2-7	TGTGCCAGCAGCCAAGGCCCCAGCGCCATGCTCTACGAGCAGTACTTC	CASSQGPSAMLYEQYF
NA	TRBV7-2	TRBD1	TRBJ1-3	TGTGCCAGCAGCCCAGGACAGGGAAGGAACACCATATATTTT	CASSPGQGRNTIYF
NA	TRBV7-3	NA	TRBJ2-1	TGTGCCAGCAGCTTAAGCCTCCGATTGGGTAACGACAATGAGCAGTTCTTC	CASSLSLRLGNDNEQFF
NA	TRBV18	NA	TRBJ1-2	TGTGCCAGCTCACCGACAGGCCTTTGGGTCTTC	CASSPTGLWVF
NA	TRBV6-1	NA	TRBJ1-2	TGTGCCAGCAGTGAAAAGGTCGTTGTCAGGGGCGACTATGGCTACACCTTC	CASSEKVVVRGDYGYTF
NA	TRBV5-4	TRBD2	TRBJ2-1	TGTGCCAGCAGCTTCCTAGCGGGAGGATTGAATGAGCAGTTCTTC	CASSFLAGGLNEQFF
NA	TRBV29-1	TRBD2	TRBJ2-6	TGCAGCGTTGGCCGACTAGCGGGAGGCGCTGGGGCCAACGTCCTGACTTTC	CSVGRLAGGAGANVLTF
NA	TRBV28	NA	TRBJ1-1	TGTGCCAGCAGTCCAGCGGGGAAGAACACTGAAGCTTTCTTT	CASSPAGKNTEAFF
NA	TRBV7-3	TRBD1	TRBJ1-1	TGTGCCAGCAGCTTAAGGGGGACAGGGGCTGTTGAAGCTTTCTTT	CASSLRGTGAVEAFF
few	TRBV28	NA	TRBJ1-2	TGTGCCAGCAGTTTACCGGACAGTCTCTTCTATGGCTACACCTTC	CASSLPDSLFYGYTF
NA	TRBV4-3	TRBD1	TRBJ2-3	TGCGCCAGCAGCAATACCCCTCTGCAGGGGGCGGATACGCAGTATTTT	CASSNTPLQGADTQYF
NA	TRBV28	NA	TRBJ1-1	TGTGCCAGCAGTCCTCCTGGGGGTGTCGGCACTGAAGCTTTCTTT	CASSPPGGVGTEAFF
NA	TRBV19	NA	TRBJ1-2	TGTGCCAGTACCCCCCTGGGGCAGAACTATGGCTACACCTTC	CASTPLGQNYGYTF
NA	TRBV5-4	NA	TRBJ2-7	TGTGCCAGCAGCTTGGGGGGGGTATACGAGCAGTACTTC	CASSLGGVYEQYF
NA	TRBV7-9	TRBD2	TRBJ2-1	TGTGCCAGCAGACCGGGACTAGCGGAAAACTCCTACAATGAGCAGTTCTTC	CASRPGLAENSYNEQFF
NA	TRBV29-1	TRBD1	TRBJ1-1	TGCAGCGTTATAGGCCGACAGGGGAGGAACACTGAAGCTTTCTTT	CSVIGRQGRNTEAFF
few	TRBV5-1	NA	TRBJ1-2	TGCGCCAGCTCCGGACAGATAAACTATGGCTACACCTTC	CASSGQINYGYTF
NA	TRBV11-2	TRBD2	TRBJ2-1	TGTGCCAGCAGCTCCCCCCTCGGGGCTAGCAGGCGGGGGTCGGGTGAGCAGTTCTTC	CASSSPLGASRRGSGEQFF